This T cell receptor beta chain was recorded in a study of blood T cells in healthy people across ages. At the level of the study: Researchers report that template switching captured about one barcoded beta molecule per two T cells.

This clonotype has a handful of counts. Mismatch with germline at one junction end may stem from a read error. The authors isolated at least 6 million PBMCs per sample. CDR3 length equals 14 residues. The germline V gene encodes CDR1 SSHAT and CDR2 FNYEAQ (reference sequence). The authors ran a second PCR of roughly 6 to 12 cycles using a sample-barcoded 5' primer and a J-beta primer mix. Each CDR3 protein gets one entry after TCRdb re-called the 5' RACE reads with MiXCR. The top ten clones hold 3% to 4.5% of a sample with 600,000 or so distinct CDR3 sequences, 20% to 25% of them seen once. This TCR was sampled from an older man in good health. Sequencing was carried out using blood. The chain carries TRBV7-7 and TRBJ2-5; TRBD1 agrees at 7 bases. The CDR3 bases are TGTGCTAGCAGTCGACAGGGTTGGGAAGAGACCCAGTACTTC. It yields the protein CASSRQGWEETQYF.